The 27 T cell receptor beta chains below all came from one sample that was sequenced in a study of cytomegalovirus exposure and HLA in healthy donors. PCR primers comprised 60 Vbeta and 13 Jbeta primers. The table came from immunoSEQ multiplex PCR; TCRdb's copy has only in-frame clones and leaves some out. Among some 180,000 clones listed, around 88% were seen once. Source material: PBMCs. Receptors were obtained from a man in his forties in good health and CMV-seropositive.

V usage is TRBV2 and J usage is TRBJ2-2; possible D gene TRBD2, 5 bases. This CDR3 contains 14 residues. Trimming removed 4 bases at V and 7 bases at J, with 13 bases between. Germline V gene sequence: CDR1 SNHLY, CDR2 FYNNEI. CDR3 sequence (DNA): TGTGCCAGCAGTGGGGCAGGACTTGGCGGGGAGCTGTTTTTT. It encodes CASSGAGLGGELFF.

The chain's CDR3 is CASSERDRLVYNEQFF. The CDR3 DNA sequence: TGTGCCAGCAGTGAAAGGGACAGATTGGTCTACAATGAGCAGTTCTTC. The chain joins TRBV6-1 to TRBJ2-1, with 7 nucleotides matching TRBD1. Looked up from germline, CDR1 is MNHNS and CDR2 is SASEGT. V lost 2 bases and J lost 3; bases outside the gene matches: 7. This CDR3 is built from 16 residues.

This chain connects TRBV7-9 to TRBJ2-3; D uncertain. Germline-derived CDR1 and CDR2 are SEHNR and FQNEAQ (reference sequence). V shed 5 bases and J shed 2 bases, with 26 bases lying between them. CDR3 length: 19 residues. CDR3 amino acids: CASSPQNGATEQTTDTQYF. In DNA form, the CDR3 reads TGTGCCAGCAGCCCCCAAAACGGTGCAACCGAACAGACCACAGATACGCAGTATTTT.

The CDR3 DNA sequence: TGTGCCAGCAGCCCTGAGGTCGCCAGGGTTCAGTACTTC. It codes for CASSPEVARVQYF. This chain links TRBV27 with TRBJ2-4, with D possibly matching TRBD1 (5 bases). Trimming removed 6 bases at V and 11 bases at J, with 17 bases between. The germline V gene has CDR1 MNHEY and CDR2 SMNVEV (reference sequence). The length of the CDR3 is 13 residues.

This clone appeared once. One end of the junction is discordant with germline, which a read error may explain. V usage is TRBV6-1 and J usage is TRBJ2-3, with 14 bases fitting TRBD2. CDR3 length: 15 residues. CDR1 and CDR2 from the germline V gene are MNHNS and SASEGT. DNA for the CDR3: TGTGCCAGCAGTTCTGGGACTAGCGGGAGAGATCCGCAGTATTTT. Protein: CASSSGTSGRDPQYF.

The chain combines TRBV5-6 with TRBJ2-3; D not resolved. Germline loops: CDR1 SGHDT, CDR2 YYEEEE. The V end lost 3 bases, the J end lost 2 bases, and 10 bases lay between the germline ends. This CDR3 is 14 amino acids long. CDR3 sequence (DNA): TGTGCCAGCAGCTCTGTAGCCTACACAGATACGCAGTATTTT. It is translated as CASSSVAYTDTQYF.

V and J are TRBV28 and TRBJ2-5; a weak D match, TRBD2 (6 bases). The V gene's germline CDR1 is MDHEN and CDR2 SYDVKM. The V and J ends lost 5 bases and 2 bases respectively, with 15 bases between them. The CDR3 covers 15 residues. For the CDR3, the DNA is TGTGCCAGCAGTCCACTCGGGGGAGTTCAAGAGACCCAGTACTTC. Its translation: CASSPLGGVQETQYF.

The rearrangement links TRBV19 to TRBJ2-1; TRBD2 matches at 7 bases. Germline trimming cut 6 bases from V and 8 bases from J; bases unmatched to any gene: 10. This CDR3 is built from 14 residues. Germline CDR1 LNHDA, CDR2 SQIVND (reference sequence). The CDR3 region is CASRGAGSRDEQFF. As DNA, the CDR3 is TGTGCCAGTAGGGGAGCGGGATCAAGGGATGAGCAGTTCTTC.

The chain links TRBV18 to TRBJ1-1; 7 positions match TRBD1. The trim removed 4 bases at V and 4 bases at J, leaving 3 bases unmatched. This CDR3 region has 13 residues. CDR1 KGHSH and CDR2 LQKENI come from the germline V gene. The CDR3 DNA is TGTGCCAGCTCACAGGGGGCGGGCACTGAAGCTTTCTTT. It is translated as CASSQGAGTEAFF.

This clone showed up just a few times. The junction shows a germline mismatch at one end, possibly a read error. V is TRBV19 and J is TRBJ2-4; D possibly corresponds to TRBD2 (5 bases). The germline gives CDR1 LNHDA, CDR2 SQIVND (reference sequence). The CDR3 is 17 residues long. The CDR3, as DNA: TGTGCCTCAATGTCTAGGTATACGGAGGCAGCCAAAAACAGTCAGTACTTC. Translation: CASMSRYTEAAKNSQYF.

This clone was seen only a few times. This chain joins TRBV5-4 and TRBJ1-3; D possibly corresponds to TRBD1 (5 bases). The CDR3 totals 14 residues. Trimming cost V 1 base and J 1 base, with 6 bases left between them. In germline, CDR1 is SGHNT, CDR2 YYREEE (reference sequence). CDR3 in DNA: TGTGCCAGCAGCTTGCAGGGATCTGGAAACACCATATATTTT. This sequence encodes CASSLQGSGNTIYF.

The chain carries TRBV19 and TRBJ2-2; tentatively, D is TRBD2 (6 bases). CDR1 and CDR2 from the germline V gene are LNHDA and SQIVND (reference sequence). V was clipped by 2 bases and J by 4 bases, with 11 bases between them. The CDR3 is 15 amino acids. The CDR3 DNA follows: TGTGCCAGTAGTATACCTAGCGATGGCACCGGGGAGCTGTTTTTT. Translated, it gives CASSIPSDGTGELFF.

This chain uses TRBV5-5 with TRBJ1-2; 10 nucleotides align to TRBD1. The ends lost 4 bases at V and 4 bases at J; junction bases unmatched: 7. Germline CDR1 reads SGHKS; CDR2 reads YYEKEE (reference sequence). The CDR3 runs 15 residues. CDR3 bases: TGTGCCAGCAGCGTATCCCGACAGGGGGCCTATGGCTACACCTTC. As protein: CASSVSRQGAYGYTF.

J is TRBJ2-7 and V is TRBV4-2; 14 nucleotides line up with TRBD2. Per the germline V gene, CDR1 is LGHNA and CDR2 is YNFKEQ. The V segment lost 1 base and the J segment 3 bases; nucleotides outside the gene matches: 11. The length of the CDR3 is 19 residues. CDR3 loop: CASSQALGTSGREGYEQYF. CDR3 bases: TGTGCCAGCAGCCAAGCCCTCGGGACTAGCGGGAGAGAGGGCTACGAGCAGTACTTC.

The genes are TRBV5-5 and TRBJ2-7, with TRBD2 as a possible D gene (5 bases). Germline CDR1 is SGHKS and CDR2 is YYEKEE (reference sequence). Between the trimmed V and J ends, which lost 0 bases and 2 bases, there was a span of 6 bases. This CDR3 contains 13 residues. The CDR3 DNA reads TGTGCCAGCAGCTTGGGAGGGCCCTACGAGCAGTACTTC. Protein product: CASSLGGPYEQYF.

The chain carries TRBV18 and TRBJ2-5, with TRBD1 matching over 7 bases. Germline CDR1 is KGHSH and CDR2 is LQKENI. The V segment lost 6 bases and the J segment 0 bases; nucleotides outside the gene matches: 13. This CDR3 has 17 residues. DNA for the CDR3: TGTGCCAGCTCTTTACAAACAGGGGTGTCGTACCAAGAGACCCAGTACTTC. It codes for CASSLQTGVSYQETQYF.

V gene TRBV5-5 combines with J gene TRBJ2-3; 7 nucleotides match TRBD1. This CDR3 has 13 amino acids. The V gene end was trimmed by 1 base and the J gene end by 4 bases; junction bases not matched to a gene: 0. The germline gives CDR1 SGHKS, CDR2 YYEKEE (reference sequence). For the CDR3, the DNA is TGTGCCAGCAGCTTGCAGGGGGCAGATACGCAGTATTTT. This sequence encodes CASSLQGADTQYF.

The chain links TRBV19 to TRBJ1-5, with TRBD1 matching 7 bases. Germline trimming cut 4 bases from V and 5 bases from J; bases unmatched to any gene: 8. The CDR3 runs to 15 residues. Germline loops: CDR1 LNHDA, CDR2 SQIVND (reference sequence). CDR3 nucleotide sequence: TGTGCCAGTAGTACAGTTTATCAGGGGGATCAGCCCCAGCATTTT. This codes for CASSTVYQGDQPQHF.

The rearrangement joins TRBV28 to TRBJ1-4; maybe TRBD1 (6 bases). V lost 3 bases, J lost 8 bases, and 10 bases lay in between. The germline CDR1 and CDR2 sequences are MDHEN and SYDVKM. This CDR3 comprises 13 residues. CDR3 sequence (DNA): TGTGCCAGCAGTTTCGCCCAGGGGGAAAAACTGTTTTTT. This gives the protein CASSFAQGEKLFF.

The chain links TRBV5-6 to TRBJ2-4; the D is unclear. The CDR3 runs 16 residues. CDR1 is SGHDT and CDR2 is YYEEEE in the germline V gene. V was cut by 4 bases and J by 0 bases, with 14 bases left in between. CDR3 protein: CASSASEDLAKNIQYF. DNA of the CDR3: TGTGCCAGCAGCGCAAGCGAGGATTTAGCCAAAAACATTCAGTACTTC.

Worth noting for this clone: Relative to the germline gene, one junction end is altered; a read error may explain this. This chain connects TRBV7-9 to TRBJ1-2; D not resolved. This CDR3 has 16 residues. Germline CDR1 SEHNR, CDR2 FQNEAQ (reference sequence). In DNA, the CDR3 is TGTTCCAGCAGCCCCCCCGGACTAGAGGATACCTATGGCTACACCTTC. Translation: CSSSPPGLEDTYGYTF.

With respect to this clone: One end of the junction fails to match germline, which may point to a read error. V and J are TRBV7-9 and TRBJ1-2, with a weak D call TRBD1 (5 bases). The CDR3 contains 15 residues. CDR1 SEHNR and CDR2 FQNEAQ come from the germline V gene (reference sequence). The CDR3 nucleotides read TGTTCCAGCAGCTCGCCGGACCAGGGCGTCTATGGCTACACCTTC. Its translation: CSSSSPDQGVYGYTF.

The rearrangement joins TRBV28 to TRBJ2-1, with a tentative D call TRBD2 (6 bases). Between the trimmed V and J ends, which lost 7 bases and 2 bases, there was a span of 15 bases. Germline CDR1 and CDR2: MDHEN and SYDVKM. CDR3 size: 15 residues. The CDR3 protein is CASIDGASAYNEQFF. In DNA, the CDR3 is TGTGCCAGCATCGATGGGGCTAGCGCCTACAATGAGCAGTTCTTC. The entire variable domain, with the rest obtained from reference TRBV28 and TRBJ2-1, is as follows: DVKVTQSSRYLVKRTGEKVFLECVQDMDHENMFWYRQDPGLGLRLIYFSYDVKMKEKGDIPEGYSVSREKKERFSLILESASTNQTSMYLCASIDGASAYNEQFFGPGTRLTVL.

CDR3 loop: CASSQGINQPQHF. In DNA, the CDR3 is TGTGCCAGCTCACAGGGGATTAATCAGCCCCAGCATTTT. This chain uses TRBV18 with TRBJ1-5; weak D call: TRBD1 (5 bases). The V end lost 4 bases, the J end lost 4 bases, and 8 bases lay between the germline ends. Germline V gene data show CDR1 as KGHSH and CDR2 as LQKENI. This CDR3 is built from 13 residues.

This clone occurred a few times. The rearrangement links TRBV6-1 to TRBJ2-1; D gene unclear. Germline V gene lookup returns CDR1 MNHNS and CDR2 SASEGT. The CDR3 runs 13 residues. V lost 2 bases and J 6 bases, leaving 8 bases between the germline ends. CDR3 nucleotide sequence: TGTGCCAGCAGTGAATCTCTCTTCAATGAGCAGTTCTTC. This sequence encodes CASSESLFNEQFF.

This rearrangement joins TRBV25-1 to TRBJ2-5; 9 nucleotides align to TRBD2. CDR1 is MGHDK and CDR2 is SYGVNS in the germline V gene. This CDR3 has 15 residues. The trim removed 3 bases at V and 5 bases at J, leaving 7 bases unmatched. The CDR3 nucleotides are TGTGCCAGCAGTGACCGGCTAGCGGGACGGGAGACCCAGTACTTC. Protein: CASSDRLAGRETQYF.

This clone was counted once. V is TRBV19 and J is TRBJ2-3; maybe TRBD2 (6 bases). From germline, CDR1 is LNHDA and CDR2 SQIVND (reference sequence). V was pared by 5 bases and J by 3 bases, with 15 bases between. The CDR3 runs 15 residues. The CDR3 DNA follows: TGTGCCAGTAGTTTGACTGACCGGGGGACAGATACGCAGTATTTT. Translating gives CASSLTDRGTDTQYF.